These T cell receptor beta chains were read from a single sample in a study of T cells in Graves' hyperthyroidism and ophthalmopathy. TCRdb redid the calling of the multiplex PCR reads with MiXCR, one entry per CDR3 protein. The table lists about 400,000 distinct CDR3 sequences, roughly 15% of them singletons. What was sequenced was blood. These receptors originate from a woman aged 30 to 39 with Graves' ophthalmopathy. Both conserved end residues are part of each CDR3. D genes are given only for firm matches. Size tells how often a clone was seen (once, few, many) or the class of an expanded clone, and some rows leave it out.

D,V,size,J,CDR3,DNA
TRBD2,TRBV28,many,TRBJ2-1,CASSLLAGRYNEQFF,TGTGCCAGCAGTTTACTAGCGGGCCGATACAATGAGCAGTTCTTC
TRBD1,TRBV14,NA,TRBJ2-7,CASSQDLGGTGAYEQYF,TGTGCCAGCAGCCAAGATCTTGGGGGGACAGGAGCCTACGAGCAGTACTTC
NA,TRBV5-5,few,TRBJ2-3,CASSFLSDTQYF,TGTGCCAGCAGCTTTTTGTCAGATACGCAGTATTTT
TRBD2,TRBV13,many,TRBJ2-4,CASTLDREVKGIQYF,TGTGCCAGCACCCTTGACCGGGAGGTCAAAGGCATTCAGTACTTC
TRBD2,TRBV2,NA,TRBJ2-3,CASGTGLSSTQYF,TGTGCCAGCGGGACGGGACTATCGTCCACGCAGTATTTT
NA,TRBV28,many,TRBJ1-5,CASSYTGLSNQPQHF,TGTGCCAGCAGCTACACAGGGTTAAGCAATCAGCCCCAGCATTTT
TRBD1,TRBV12-3/TRBV12-4,NA,TRBJ1-6,CASSQTGGVSPLHF,TGTGCCAGCAGTCAGACAGGGGGCGTCTCACCCCTCCACTTT
TRBD2,TRBV9,NA,TRBJ2-1,CASSVATSGVLGEQFF,TGTGCCAGCAGCGTAGCTACTAGCGGGGTCCTGGGTGAGCAGTTCTTC
TRBD2,TRBV12-3/TRBV12-4,many,TRBJ2-3,CASSPPTIYSGGGYTQYF,TGTGCCAGCAGTCCACCTACCATCTACAGCGGGGGTGGCTATACGCAGTATTTT
NA,TRBV5-1,NA,TRBJ1-3,CASSLATGQGWGNTIYF,TGCGCCAGCAGCTTGGCTACTGGGCAGGGCTGGGGAAACACCATATATTTT
TRBD1,TRBV14,NA,TRBJ2-3,CASSTWTGGSDTQYF,TGTGCCAGCAGCACCTGGACAGGGGGCTCAGATACGCAGTATTTT
NA,TRBV12-3/TRBV12-4,many,TRBJ1-2,CASSWGQVANYGYTF,TGTGCCAGCAGCTGGGGGCAGGTTGCTAACTATGGCTACACCTTC
NA,TRBV28,many,TRBJ2-7,CASRAQVAGDEQYF,TGTGCCAGCAGGGCACAGGTCGCCGGCGACGAGCAGTACTTC
NA,TRBV10-1,NA,TRBJ2-1,CARSIQGGFEQFF,TGCGCCAGATCTATCCAGGGCGGGTTTGAGCAGTTCTTC
NA,TRBV28,many,TRBJ1-2,CASDGSFLGGNYGYTF,TGTGCCAGCGACGGAAGCTTTTTAGGGGGAAACTATGGCTACACCTTC